Below are 21 T cell receptor beta chains sequenced from a single sample in a study of T cells in Graves' hyperthyroidism and ophthalmopathy. Amplification yielded TCR beta CDR3 regions, with RNA transcripts as the source. Primed by the HTBI set, a first-round RT-PCR was run on the TCR CDR3. One entry per CDR3 protein results from TCRdb running MiXCR on the multiplex PCR reads. The sample lists 650,000 to 750,000 distinct CDR3 sequences; about 14% were seen once. Sequencing was carried out using blood. The receptors come from a woman under 30 with Graves' hyperthyroidism.

This clonotype was recorded at least ten times. The genes are TRBV20-1 and TRBJ2-7; D uncertain. The CDR3 runs 13 residues. Germline V gene lookup returns CDR1 DFQATT and CDR2 SNEGSKA (reference sequence). Trimming took off 3 bases at V and 5 bases at J, with 14 bases between the two ends. The CDR3 sequence is CSARSATWNEQYF. The CDR3 bases are TGCAGTGCTAGGTCCGCTACCTGGAACGAGCAGTACTTC.

This clonotype has a count of ten or more. The V and J genes are TRBV27 and TRBJ1-4; D ambiguous. The CDR3 extends over 17 amino acids. The germline V and J ends were trimmed by 0 bases and 11 bases, with 22 bases remaining between them. Germline-derived CDR1 and CDR2 are MNHEY and SMNVEV (reference sequence). The CDR3 here is CASSLSQGRPKAGKLFF. CDR3 coding DNA: TGTGCCAGCAGTTTATCCCAAGGACGCCCAAAAGCGGGGAAACTGTTTTTT.

This clonotype was counted a few times. V usage is TRBV7-2 and J usage is TRBJ2-1; 9 bases match TRBD1. Looked up from germline, CDR1 is SGHTA and CDR2 is FQGNSA. The junction had 11 bases not matched to a gene; V was cut back by 5 bases and J by 6 bases. The CDR3 spans 16 residues. The CDR3, as DNA: TGTGCCAGCAGCCAAAAGCCCCGACAGGGGGGCAATGAGCAGTTCTTC. This gives the protein CASSQKPRQGGNEQFF.

This clonotype was picked up many times. V is TRBV20-1 and J is TRBJ2-6, with D possibly being TRBD2 (5 bases). The CDR3 is made up of 17 amino acids. V lost 1 base, J lost 3 bases, and 16 bases lay in between. CDR1 is DFQATT and CDR2 is SNEGSKA in the germline V gene (reference sequence). CDR3 loop: CSARATGRAFGANVLTF. The CDR3 DNA sequence: TGCAGTGCTAGAGCCACGGGGAGAGCGTTTGGGGCCAACGTCCTGACTTTC.

The genes are TRBV24-1 and TRBJ2-2; D is uncertain. This CDR3 contains 12 residues. Trimming removed 10 bases from V and 3 bases from J, with 8 bases in between. Germline CDR1 and CDR2: KGHDR and SFDVKD. CDR3 nucleotide sequence: TGTGCCACTCGCGAGGACACCGGGGAGCTGTTTTTT. It codes for CATREDTGELFF.

This clonotype has just a few counts. The genes are TRBV3-1 and TRBJ1-2; 11 bases map to TRBD1. J gave up 8 bases and V 0 bases, and 8 bases lay outside the gene matches. Germline V gene data show CDR1 as LGHDT and CDR2 as YNNKEL (reference sequence). The CDR3 is made up of 16 amino acids. CDR3 nucleotide sequence: TGTGCCAGCAGCCAAGATGGCGGACAGGGGGCAGTGGGCTACACCTTC. This codes for CASSQDGGQGAVGYTF. The whole variable domain, filled in from reference TRBV3-1 and TRBJ1-2, reads DTAVSQTPKYLVTQMGNDKSIKCEQNLGHDTMYWYKQDSKKFLKIMFSYNNKELIINETVPNRFSPKSPDKAHLNLHINSLELGDSAVYFCASSQDGGQGAVGYTFGSGTRLTVV.

This sequence joins TRBV14 and TRBJ2-1; D may correspond to TRBD1 or TRBD2 (5 bases each). Germline CDR1 is SGHDN and CDR2 is FVKESK. CDR3 length: 12 residues. Trimming stripped 0 bases from V and 13 bases from J, with 10 bases between. For the CDR3, the DNA is TGTGCCAGCAGCCAAGAGGGGCTAGCCCAGTTCTTC. Translated, it gives CASSQEGLAQFF.

This clonotype was counted at least ten times. The J gene is TRBJ1-5, the V gene TRBV12-3 or TRBV12-4; D gene unclear. The V gene lost 6 bases and the J gene lost 7 bases, with 19 bases spanning the gap. The CDR3 sequence is 15 residues long. This CDR3 is CASSPGGRQGQPQHF. The CDR3 region has the DNA TGTGCCAGCAGCCCCGGTGGGAGGCAAGGGCAGCCCCAGCATTTT.

This clonotype was detected a few times. The rearrangement joins TRBV5-1 to TRBJ2-7, with TRBD1 matching 8 bases. Per germline, CDR1 SGHRS and CDR2 YFSETQ. The V and J ends lost 2 bases and 1 base, in that order; junction bases with no gene match: 8. CDR3 size: 16 residues. In nucleotides, the CDR3 is TGCGCCAGCAGCTTACGACAGGGGTCAGAGTCCTACGAGCAGTACTTC. Its protein is CASSLRQGSESYEQYF.

For the CDR3, the DNA is TGTGCCAGCAACGACGGACAGTTGAACACTGAAGCTTTCTTT. Protein: CASNDGQLNTEAFF. The chain uses TRBV5-5 and TRBJ1-1; TRBD1 is a possible D gene (6 bases). The length of the CDR3 is 14 residues. The germline V gene has CDR1 SGHKS and CDR2 YYEKEE (reference sequence). V dropped 6 bases and J dropped 0 bases, with 12 bases sitting between them.

This clonotype was detected many times. CDR3 sequence: CASSGRRNQPQHF. CDR3 bases: TGTGCCAGCAGCGGCCGGCGCAATCAGCCCCAGCATTTT. J is TRBJ1-5 and V is TRBV28; D is unclear. Germline loops: CDR1 MDHEN, CDR2 SYDVKM. V was clipped by 6 bases and J by 2 bases, with 8 bases between them. The CDR3 runs 13 residues.

This clonotype was picked up many times. The chain uses TRBV28 and TRBJ1-5; D is unclear. This CDR3 comprises 14 residues. Germline V CDR1 and CDR2: MDHEN, SYDVKM. V was pared by 2 bases and J by 3 bases, with 8 bases between. The CDR3 protein is CASSLTGVNQPQHF. DNA of the CDR3: TGTGCCAGCAGTTTAACCGGCGTCAATCAGCCCCAGCATTTT.

This chain joins TRBV10-3 and TRBJ2-7; 9 bases map to TRBD2. There are 13 residues in the CDR3. CDR1 ENHRY and CDR2 SYGVKD come from the germline V gene. V shed 8 bases and J 5 bases; nucleotides not matched to a gene: 7. CDR3 region: CAIGLAGTDEQYF. DNA for the CDR3: TGTGCCATCGGGCTAGCGGGAACCGACGAGCAGTACTTC.

In this sample, this clonotype turned up a few times. V is TRBV2 and J is TRBJ2-7; tentatively, D is TRBD1 (6 bases). CDR3 length: 15 residues. Germline V lookup: CDR1 SNHLY, CDR2 FYNNEI. Trimming pared 2 bases from V and 4 bases from J, leaving 15 bases between. The CDR3 here is CASSERDIQFYEQYF. Here the CDR3 DNA reads TGTGCCAGCAGTGAACGGGACATACAATTTTACGAGCAGTACTTC.

Ten or more counts support this clonotype. J is TRBJ1-1 and V is TRBV4-1; D call uncertain. The CDR3 has 12 amino acids. Germline assignment: CDR1 MGHRA and CDR2 YSYEKL. The V end was cut by 3 bases, the J end by 7 bases, with 9 bases between. The DNA of the CDR3 is TGCGCCAGCAGCCATACTGGACGTGAAGCTTTCTTT. Translation gives CASSHTGREAFF.

This clonotype was observed a handful of times. This chain links TRBV18 with TRBJ1-5; D unclear. The CDR3 sequence is 17 residues long. In germline, CDR1 is KGHSH, CDR2 LQKENI. Trimming took off 3 bases at V and 3 bases at J, with 18 bases between the two ends. This CDR3 reads CASSPRGMVRDNQPQHF. The CDR3 DNA reads as TGTGCCAGCTCACCCCGCGGGATGGTAAGGGACAATCAGCCCCAGCATTTT.

This chain links TRBV7-9 with TRBJ1-4, with a possible D match to TRBD1 (6 bases). Trimming took off 0 bases at V and 5 bases at J, with 22 bases between the two ends. The CDR3 runs 19 residues. Germline CDR1 is SEHNR and CDR2 is FQNEAQ (reference sequence). In DNA form, the CDR3 reads TGTGCCAGCAGCTTAGCGCGAACAGGGAAAACAGCCCCCAATGAAAAACTGTTTTTT. Protein sequence: CASSLARTGKTAPNEKLFF. Filled out from reference TRBV7-9 and TRBJ1-4, the complete variable domain reads DTGVSQNPRHKITKRGQNVTFRCDPISEHNRLYWYRQTLGQGPEFLTYFQNEAQLEKSRLLSDRFSAERPKGSFSTLEIQRTEQGDSAMYLCASSLARTGKTAPNEKLFFGSGTQLSVL.

This clonotype was recorded many times. The chain carries TRBV28 and TRBJ2-1; 10 bases fit TRBD2. CDR1 is MDHEN and CDR2 is SYDVKM in the germline V gene. V was clipped by 3 bases and J by 4 bases; unmatched bases: 9. CDR3 length: 17 amino acids. The CDR3 loop is CASSFQLAGVGYNEQFF. The DNA for the CDR3 is TGTGCCAGCAGTTTTCAGCTAGCGGGAGTGGGATACAATGAGCAGTTCTTC.

The chain joins TRBV20-1 to TRBJ2-3; 9 positions agree with TRBD1. The CDR3 runs to 15 residues. Per germline, CDR1 DFQATT and CDR2 SNEGSKA (reference sequence). V lost 6 bases, J lost 2 bases, and 9 bases stayed unmatched. The chain's CDR3 is CSADWDRELTDTQYF. CDR3 in DNA: TGCAGTGCGGACTGGGACAGGGAACTCACAGATACGCAGTATTTT.

This clonotype was counted ten times or more. The chain carries TRBV6-5 and TRBJ1-1; TRBD1 is a possible D gene (5 bases). Germline V CDR1 and CDR2: MNHEY, SVGAGI. The CDR3 contains 18 residues. Deletions cut 1 base from V and 0 bases from J, with 18 bases between. CDR3 in DNA: TGTGCCAGCAGTTACTTTCCTAAACCCGACAGCCTGAACACTGAAGCTTTCTTT. This codes for CASSYFPKPDSLNTEAFF.

The genes are TRBV10-3 and TRBJ2-1; TRBD2 matches 11 bases. The CDR3 is 15 amino acids. Trimming removed 7 bases from V and 7 bases from J; junction bases left unmatched: 9. Germline values: CDR1 ENHRY, CDR2 SYGVKD. CDR3 nucleotide sequence: TGTGCCATCACCCAGTCCCTAGCGGGGGGAAATGAGCAGTTCTTC. Translated: CAITQSLAGGNEQFF.